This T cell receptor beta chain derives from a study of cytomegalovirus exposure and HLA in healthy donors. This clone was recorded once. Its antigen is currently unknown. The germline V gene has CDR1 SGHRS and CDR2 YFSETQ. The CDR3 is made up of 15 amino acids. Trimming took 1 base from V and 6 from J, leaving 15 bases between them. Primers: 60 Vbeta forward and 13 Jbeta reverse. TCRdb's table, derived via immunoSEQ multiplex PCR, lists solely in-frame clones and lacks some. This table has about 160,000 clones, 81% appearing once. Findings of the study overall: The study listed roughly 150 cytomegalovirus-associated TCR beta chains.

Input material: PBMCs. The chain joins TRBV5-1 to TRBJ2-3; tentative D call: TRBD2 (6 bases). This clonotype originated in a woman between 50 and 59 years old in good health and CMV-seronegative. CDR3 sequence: CASSLSGGPEDTQYF. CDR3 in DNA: TGCGCCAGCAGCTTGAGCGGAGGGCCGGAGGATACGCAGTATTTT.